Below are 24 T cell receptor beta chains sequenced from a single sample in a study of blood T cells in healthy people across ages. PCR was performed a second time for about 7 to 12 cycles using a sample-barcoded 5' primer and a J-beta primer mix. TCRdb itself ran the 5' RACE reads through MiXCR, one entry per CDR3 protein. The repertoire includes approximately 810,000 distinct CDR3 sequences, about 28% of them detected once, and 17% sits in the top ten. Sequenced material: blood. The receptors were sampled from a woman over 75 in good health.

This clonotype occurred many times. The CDR3 region is CASSLGERGRSGANVLTF. The DNA for the CDR3 is TGCGCCAGCAGCTTGGGAGAGCGGGGACGATCTGGGGCCAACGTCCTGACTTTC. This chain links TRBV5-1 with TRBJ2-6; 7 bases align to TRBD2. Germline lookup yields CDR1 SGHRS and CDR2 YFSETQ. V was pared by 0 bases and J by 1 base, with 7 bases of the junction left unmatched. The CDR3 sequence is 18 residues long. The full variable domain, rest sourced from reference TRBV5-1 and TRBJ2-6, is KAGVTQTPRYLIKTRGQQVTLSCSPISGHRSVSWYQQTPGQGLQFLFEYFSETQRNKGNFPGRFSGRQFSNSRSEMNVSTLELGDSALYLCASSLGERGRSGANVLTFGAGSRLTVL.

This clonotype was seen at least ten times. The rearrangement links TRBV2 to TRBJ2-3; D might be TRBD2 (5 bases). CDR1 is SNHLY, CDR2 FYNNEI, per germline. The CDR3 is 14 residues long. V gave up 1 base and J gave up 5 bases, with 10 bases separating them. CDR3 sequence reads: CASSEGPGIDTQYF. As DNA, the CDR3 is TGTGCCAGCAGTGAAGGCCCGGGGATAGATACGCAGTATTTT.

This clonotype was picked up a small number of times. A much larger clone differs by one base, so this may be a read error. The rearrangement links TRBV20-1 to TRBJ2-3, with D unclear. CDR1 is DFQATT, CDR2 SNEGSKA, per germline (reference sequence). This CDR3 region has 12 residues. The DNA for the CDR3 is TGCGGTGCTCCTCAGCCCACAGATACGCAGTATTTT. This translates into CGAPQPTDTQYF.

This clonotype was detected many times. Here the CDR3 DNA reads TGTGCCAGCAGTGAACTTTACGAGCAGTACTTC. Amino acid sequence: CASSELYEQYF. The genes are TRBV2 and TRBJ2-7; D gene ambiguous. V was trimmed by 2 bases and J by 4 bases, leaving 3 bases between them. Germline V gene data show CDR1 as SNHLY and CDR2 as FYNNEI. The CDR3 spans 11 residues.

The chain joins TRBV11-1 to TRBJ2-1; 7 bases align to TRBD2. The CDR3 covers 15 residues. Germline trimming cut 5 bases from V and 8 bases from J; bases unmatched to any gene: 12. Germline V gives CDR1 SGHAT, CDR2 FQDESV (reference sequence). The CDR3 sequence is CASSQAGIGTHEQFF. The CDR3 coding sequence is TGTGCCAGCAGCCAAGCGGGGATAGGCACCCATGAGCAGTTCTTC.

Points on this clonotype: It may be a read error: a sequence one base away is much more abundant. The chain has TRBV20-1 and TRBJ2-1; 9 bases are a match to TRBD1. Looked up from germline, CDR1 is DFQATT and CDR2 is SNEGSKA (reference sequence). CDR3 length: 16 residues. With V trimmed by 4 bases and J by 6 bases, 13 bases remained unmatched. The DNA for the CDR3 is TGCAGTGCTACCGCCGCCGGGACAGGGTACTGCAATGAGCAGTTCTTC. Translating it yields CSATAAGTGYCNEQFF.

In this sample, this clonotype turned up many times. The chain combines TRBV20-1 with TRBJ2-7; D might be TRBD2 (6 bases). Germline CDR1 is DFQATT and CDR2 is SNEGSKA (reference sequence). The V end was cut by 8 bases, the J end by 4 bases, with 24 bases between. The CDR3 has 15 amino acids. The CDR3 loop is CSSEAAPVAVYEQYF. The CDR3 DNA sequence: TGCAGTTCTGAGGCGGCCCCGGTAGCGGTTTACGAGCAGTACTTC.

At least ten counts were recorded for this clonotype. This sequence joins TRBV20-1 and TRBJ2-3; TRBD2 matches at 8 bases. Germline V gene lookup returns CDR1 DFQATT and CDR2 SNEGSKA (reference sequence). The V and J ends lost 6 bases and 4 bases, in that order; junction bases with no gene match: 18. The CDR3 is 17 residues long. CDR3 residues: CSAAPQRGPFVADTQYF. The CDR3 bases are TGCAGTGCCGCCCCACAGCGGGGGCCCTTCGTTGCAGATACGCAGTATTTT.

This clonotype has ten or more counts. The gene calls are TRBV27 and TRBJ2-1, with 7 bases matching TRBD1. The CDR3 spans 16 residues. With 5 bases clipped from V and 1 base from J, the junction kept 8 bases outside the gene matches. Looked up from germline, CDR1 is MNHEY and CDR2 is SMNVEV (reference sequence). CDR3 sequence: CASSLRRTGSYNEQFF. The CDR3 coding sequence is TGTGCCAGCAGTCTCCGCAGGACAGGTTCCTACAATGAGCAGTTCTTC.

In this sample, this clonotype turned up many times. The chain employs TRBV5-6 and TRBJ1-5; unclear D gene. The V end was cut by 3 bases, the J end by 1 base, with 8 bases between. Germline V gives CDR1 SGHDT, CDR2 YYEEEE. The CDR3 runs to 14 residues. As DNA, the CDR3 is TGTGCCAGCAGCTCCGGGATCAGCAATCAGCCCCAGCATTTT. Its translation is CASSSGISNQPQHF.

The chain combines TRBV2 with TRBJ2-2; 8 bases line up with TRBD1. This CDR3 contains 14 residues. Germline loops: CDR1 SNHLY, CDR2 FYNNEI. V lost 9 bases, J lost 1 base, and 4 bases stayed unmatched. The chain's CDR3 is CASGQGWNTGELFF. The CDR3 DNA reads as TGTGCCAGTGGACAGGGTTGGAACACCGGGGAGCTGTTTTTT.

As concerns this clonotype: One end of the junction varies from germline; a read error may be responsible. This chain uses TRBV20-1 with TRBJ1-1; no definite D call. The CDR3 is 12 amino acids. Germline V gene lookup returns CDR1 DFQATT and CDR2 SNEGSKA (reference sequence). CDR3: CSASKPGTGAFF. In DNA form, the CDR3 reads TGCAGTGCTAGTAAGCCGGGCACTGGAGCTTTCTTT.

This clonotype occurred many times. This chain connects TRBV7-9 to TRBJ2-7, with a weak D call TRBD1 (5 bases). Trimming took off 3 bases at V and 5 bases at J, with 14 bases between the two ends. The CDR3 consists of 14 residues. Germline CDR1 SEHNR, CDR2 FQNEAQ (reference sequence). The CDR3 sequence: CASSFKGVGNEQYF. The CDR3 DNA reads TGTGCCAGCAGCTTTAAAGGGGTTGGAAACGAGCAGTACTTC.

The CDR3, as DNA: TGTGCCAGCAACCGCCGGGGACAGGGATCCAATACTTATAGCAATCAGCCCCAGCATTTT. Protein: CASNRRGQGSNTYSNQPQHF. This chain uses TRBV14 with TRBJ1-5; 9 bases match TRBD1. V was pared by 7 bases and J by 0 bases, with 19 bases of the junction left unmatched. This CDR3 has 20 residues. Germline CDR1 and CDR2: SGHDN and FVKESK. The variable domain in full, with the rest retrieved from reference TRBV14 and TRBJ1-5, is EAGVTQFPSHSVIEKGQTVTLRCDPISGHDNLYWYRRVMGKEIKFLLHFVKESKQDESGMPNNRFLAERTGGTYSTLKVQPAELEDSGVYFCASNRRGQGSNTYSNQPQHFGDGTRLSIL.

J is TRBJ2-6 and V is TRBV5-5, with 7 bases identical to TRBD1. V gave up 5 bases and J gave up 0 bases; unmatched junction bases: 8. Germline V gene lookup returns CDR1 SGHKS and CDR2 YYEKEE (reference sequence). The CDR3 totals 17 residues. The CDR3 spells CASRPGQYSSGANVLTF. CDR3 DNA: TGTGCCAGCAGACCGGGACAGTATAGCTCTGGGGCCAACGTCCTGACTTTC.

The CDR3: CSVGVGSDYGYTF. CDR3 DNA sequence: TGCAGCGTTGGTGTAGGGAGCGACTATGGCTACACCTTC. This chain joins TRBV29-1 and TRBJ1-2; D is undetermined. The V and J ends lost 4 bases and 3 bases respectively, with 12 bases between them. CDR1 and CDR2 (germline): SQVTM, ANQGSEA. The length of the CDR3 is 13 residues.

This chain uses TRBV7-2 with TRBJ1-5; TRBD1 might be the D (6 bases). Germline CDR1 is SGHTA and CDR2 is FQGNSA. V lost 4 bases, J lost 7 bases, and 17 bases lay in between. The CDR3 is 15 residues long. The CDR3 bases are TGTGCCAGCAGCTCCGACGGGGGGGCAAGACAGCCCCAGCATTTT. It yields the protein CASSSDGGARQPQHF.

The chain couples TRBV6-2 or TRBV6-3 to TRBJ2-6; D perhaps matches TRBD2 (5 bases). V was pared by 7 bases and J by 2 bases, with 18 bases between. CDR1 is MNHEY, CDR2 SVGEGT, per germline. This CDR3 spans 17 amino acids. CDR3 in DNA: TGTGCCAGCACTGACGCGGGCAGATCCACTGGGGCCAACGTCCTGACTTTC. Translated: CASTDAGRSTGANVLTF.

This clonotype was recorded at least ten times. The rearrangement uses TRBV20-1 and TRBJ2-3, with TRBD2 matching 8 bases. This CDR3 has 15 residues. Germline CDR1 is DFQATT and CDR2 is SNEGSKA (reference sequence). Trimming at V came to 3 bases and at J to 4 bases, leaving 9 bases not matched to a gene. CDR3 DNA: TGCAGTGCTAGTGTCCCGGGGGGGCGCGCAGATACGCAGTATTTT. Amino acid sequence: CSASVPGGRADTQYF.

The chain joins TRBV30 to TRBJ1-2; D unresolved. The length of the CDR3 is 17 residues. Between the trimmed V and J ends, which lost 3 bases and 8 bases, there was a span of 28 bases. Germline CDR1 GTSNPN, CDR2 SVGIG (reference sequence). The CDR3 DNA reads TGTGCCTGGAGGGTACACGGCGAGGAGTATCTGCGGGAAGGCTACACCTTC. Amino acids: CAWRVHGEEYLREGYTF.

The chain carries TRBV18 and TRBJ2-7, with D possibly being TRBD1 (6 bases). The CDR3 consists of 14 residues. The germline V gene encodes CDR1 KGHSH and CDR2 LQKENI. Trimming removed 6 bases at V and 1 base at J, with 13 bases between. In DNA form, the CDR3 reads TGTGCCAGCTCCCCCTTCGGACAGTCCTACGAGCAGTACTTC. It encodes CASSPFGQSYEQYF.

Regarding this clonotype: A clone one base away is much larger, so this may be a read error. J is TRBJ2-2 and V is TRBV6-6; 10 bases agree with TRBD1. Germline V CDR1 and CDR2: MNHNY, SVGAGI (reference sequence). After removal of 6 bases from V and 8 bases from J, the junction contained 6 bases not matched to a gene. The length of the CDR3 is 14 residues. CDR3 sequence: CASRRDRGRGELFF. In nucleotides, the CDR3 is TGTGCCAGCAGGCGGGACAGGGGTCGTGGGGAGCTGTTTTTT.

The chain recombines TRBV7-2 with TRBJ2-5, with D perhaps matching TRBD2 (6 bases). This CDR3 is built from 14 residues. The germline V gene has CDR1 SGHTA and CDR2 FQGNSA. The V and J ends lost 2 bases and 11 bases respectively, with 18 bases between them. The CDR3 nucleotides are TGTGCCAGCAGCTTACGGGGGACCCCCGGGGAGCAGTACTTC. It specifies CASSLRGTPGEQYF.

This clonotype has more than one count but fewer than ten. V gene TRBV6-6 combines with J gene TRBJ1-1; possibly TRBD1 for D (6 bases). The CDR3 covers 15 residues. V was shortened by 3 bases and J by 4 bases, with 15 bases between the two germline ends. Germline CDR1 is MNHNY and CDR2 is SVGAGI (reference sequence). The CDR3 region is CASSYMGRGATEAFF. CDR3 DNA: TGTGCCAGCAGTTATATGGGCAGGGGAGCCACTGAAGCTTTCTTT.